Included here is one TCR beta chain sequence, with context. This specimen comes from a study of metastatic and nonmetastatic thyroid tumors. TCRdb re-clonotyped the PCR reads through MiXCR. This table has approximately 16,000 clones, around 33% appearing once. There were no patients who had received any treatment before thyroid surgery. Sequencing was carried out using tumor tissue. The clonotype originates from a male donor with papillary thyroid cancer or a benign thyroid nodule (not recorded which). Some clones in this sample may be carry-over from other donors' samples.

The chain's CDR3 is CASSLGQGPEQYF. CDR3 DNA sequence: TGCGCCAGCAGCTTGGGGCAGGGTCCCGAGCAGTACTTC. The V call is TRBV5-1, the J call TRBJ2-7, with D possibly matching TRBD1 (5 bases). CDR1 is SGHRS and CDR2 is YFSETQ in the germline V gene. The V end lost 0 bases, the J end lost 6 bases, and 10 bases lay between the germline ends. CDR3 length: 13 residues.